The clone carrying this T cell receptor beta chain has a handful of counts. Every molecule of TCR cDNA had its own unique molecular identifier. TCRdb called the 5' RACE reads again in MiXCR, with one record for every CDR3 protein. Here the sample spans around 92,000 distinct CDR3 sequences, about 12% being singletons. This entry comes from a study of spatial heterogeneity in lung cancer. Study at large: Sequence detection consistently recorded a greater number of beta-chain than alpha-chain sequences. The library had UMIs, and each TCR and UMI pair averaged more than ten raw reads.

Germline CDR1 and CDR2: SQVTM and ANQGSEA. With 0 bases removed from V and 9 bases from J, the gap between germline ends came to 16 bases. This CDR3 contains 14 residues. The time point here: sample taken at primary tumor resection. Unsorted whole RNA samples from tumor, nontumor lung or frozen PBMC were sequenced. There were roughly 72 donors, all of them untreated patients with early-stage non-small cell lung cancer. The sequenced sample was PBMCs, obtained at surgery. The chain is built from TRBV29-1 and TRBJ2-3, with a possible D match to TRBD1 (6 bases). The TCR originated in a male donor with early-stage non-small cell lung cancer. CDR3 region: CSVEDQMGRGTQYF. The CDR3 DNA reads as TGCAGCGTTGAAGATCAAATGGGCAGGGGCACGCAGTATTTT.